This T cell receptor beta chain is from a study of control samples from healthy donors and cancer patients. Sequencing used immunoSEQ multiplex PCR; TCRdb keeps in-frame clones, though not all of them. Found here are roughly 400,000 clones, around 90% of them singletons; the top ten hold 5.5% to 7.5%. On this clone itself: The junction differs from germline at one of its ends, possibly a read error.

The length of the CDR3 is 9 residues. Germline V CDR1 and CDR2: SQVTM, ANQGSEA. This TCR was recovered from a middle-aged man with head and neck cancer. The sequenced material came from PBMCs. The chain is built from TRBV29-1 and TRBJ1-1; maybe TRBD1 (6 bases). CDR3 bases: TGCAGCGTTACGCCGGACAGTGAGTTT. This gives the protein CSVTPDSEF.